The 26 T cell receptor beta chains below come from one sample, sequenced in a study of T cell responses to AZD1222 COVID-19 vaccine. Data came from immunoSEQ multiplex PCR; TCRdb stores just in-frame clones and leaves some out. Of 110,000 or so clones detected, over 85% appear once; the ten largest clones hold approximately 3.1%. The material was peripheral blood, obtained on day 0 of MenACWY control vaccination. These receptors came from an adult in good health.

The chain is built from TRBV5-4 and TRBJ2-7; 8 bases agree with TRBD2. The germline V gene has CDR1 SGHNT and CDR2 YYREEE (reference sequence). The V gene end was trimmed by 5 bases and the J gene end by 1 base; junction bases not matched to a gene: 5. CDR3 length equals 14 residues. The CDR3 region has the DNA TGTGCCAGCAGACCCCGGGGGGGATCCTACGAGCAGTACTTC. This translates into CASRPRGGSYEQYF.

This sequence joins TRBV19 and TRBJ2-7; 7 nucleotides agree with TRBD1. The CDR3 is 15 amino acids. Germline V gene data show CDR1 as LNHDA and CDR2 as SQIVND (reference sequence). V shed 1 base, J shed 5 bases, and the junction held 8 bases outside the gene matches. DNA of the CDR3: TGTGCCAGTAGTATAGTGGACAGGAGCTTTGACGAGCAGTACTTC. Its translation is CASSIVDRSFDEQYF.

The chain has TRBV25-1 and TRBJ2-7; 7 bases fit TRBD1. The CDR3 loop spans 12 amino acids. Germline assignment: CDR1 MGHDK and CDR2 SYGVNS. The trim removed 8 bases at V and 3 bases at J, leaving 4 bases unmatched. CDR3 region: CASGGQNYEQYF. The CDR3 DNA sequence: TGTGCCAGCGGGGGACAGAACTACGAGCAGTACTTC.

The CDR3 region is CASSSENQPQHF. The CDR3 region has the DNA TGTGCCAGCAGCTCGGAGAATCAGCCCCAGCATTTT. The rearrangement uses TRBV5-4 and TRBJ1-5; no clear D gene. Germline V gives CDR1 SGHNT, CDR2 YYREEE (reference sequence). V lost 3 bases and J 4 bases, leaving 5 bases between the germline ends. This CDR3 comprises 12 residues.

V and J are TRBV4-1 and TRBJ1-4, with 7 nucleotides matching TRBD1. The CDR3 contains 15 residues. Germline CDR1 reads MGHRA; CDR2 reads YSYEKL. The J segment lost 7 bases and the V segment lost 0 bases, leaving 5 bases of the junction unmatched. In DNA form, the CDR3 reads TGCGCCAGCAGCCAAGATGGCAGGGGGGGTGAAAAACTGTTTTTT. It encodes CASSQDGRGGEKLFF.

The genes are TRBV24-1 and TRBJ2-2; D remains ambiguous. This CDR3 comprises 14 residues. Looked up from germline, CDR1 is KGHDR and CDR2 is SFDVKD. Trimming removed 3 bases from V and 5 bases from J, with 9 bases in between. In nucleotides, the CDR3 is TGTGCCACCAGTGATCTCAGAAATACCGGGGAGCTGTTTTTT. It yields the protein CATSDLRNTGELFF.

The chain is built from TRBV28 and TRBJ2-1; TRBD1 agrees at 10 bases. This CDR3 has 15 residues. The ends lost 6 bases at V and 8 bases at J; junction bases unmatched: 10. Germline-derived CDR1 and CDR2 are MDHEN and SYDVKM. The CDR3: CASSNPGTGVYEQFF. CDR3 DNA sequence: TGTGCCAGCAGCAACCCCGGGACAGGGGTTTATGAGCAGTTCTTC.

This clone is a singleton in its sample. The chain combines TRBV6-1 with TRBJ1-5, with D unclear. The CDR3 contains 17 residues. The V and J ends lost 1 base and 0 bases respectively, with 13 bases between them. CDR1 is MNHNS and CDR2 is SASEGT in the germline V gene. The CDR3 loop reads CASSEGQREYSNQPQHF. The DNA for the CDR3 is TGTGCCAGCAGTGAAGGGCAGAGGGAGTATAGCAATCAGCCCCAGCATTTT.

This chain connects TRBV5-1 to TRBJ2-1; 11 positions agree with TRBD1. This CDR3 has 16 residues. The V segment lost 4 bases and the J segment 0 bases; nucleotides outside the gene matches: 3. CDR1 and CDR2 from the germline V gene are SGHRS and YFSETQ. The CDR3 DNA is TGCGCCAGCAGCCCCGGGACAGGGGGCTCCTACAATGAGCAGTTCTTC. Protein product: CASSPGTGGSYNEQFF.

The chain uses TRBV10-1 and TRBJ2-3; tentatively, D is TRBD2 (5 bases). The ends were cut back, 0 bases at V and 1 base at J, with 8 bases in the middle. Germline V CDR1 and CDR2: WNHNN, SYGVQD (reference sequence). There are 15 residues in the CDR3. The CDR3 sequence is CASSESWTRTDTQYF. The CDR3 DNA sequence: TGCGCCAGCAGTGAGTCTTGGACTCGCACAGATACGCAGTATTTT.

The rearrangement uses TRBV9 and TRBJ2-1; 11 nucleotides agree with TRBD2. This CDR3 has 16 residues. Looked up from germline, CDR1 is SGDLS and CDR2 is YYNGEE. V was pared by 3 bases and J by 7 bases, with 9 bases of the junction left unmatched. The CDR3 bases are TGTGCCAGCAGCGCCCTGACTAGCGGGGTGAGGAATGAGCAGTTCTTC. This gives the protein CASSALTSGVRNEQFF. Complete variable domain (other parts from reference TRBV9 and TRBJ2-1): DSGVTQTPKHLITATGQRVTLRCSPRSGDLSVYWYQQSLDQGLQFLIQYYNGEERAKGNILERFSAQQFPDLHSELNLSSLELGDSALYFCASSALTSGVRNEQFFGPGTRLTVL.

This clone was counted a few times. The DNA for the CDR3 is TGTGCCAGCAGCTCCCCGGAAGGGCGGTCTGGCTACACCTTC. Its translation: CASSSPEGRSGYTF. The V gene is TRBV11-2, the J gene TRBJ1-2; unclear D gene. V was shortened by 4 bases and J by 7 bases, with 16 bases between the two germline ends. The CDR3 runs 14 residues. Germline lookup yields CDR1 SGHAT and CDR2 FQNNGV.

This chain's CDR3 is CASSLAYTSTDTQYF. CDR3 nucleotide sequence: TGTGCCAGCAGCTTGGCCTATACTAGCACAGATACGCAGTATTTT. The chain joins TRBV5-5 to TRBJ2-3; D not certain. The CDR3 length is 15 residues. Germline CDR1 and CDR2: SGHKS and YYEKEE (reference sequence). V dropped 0 bases and J dropped 0 bases, with 8 bases sitting between them.

The CDR3 loop reads CASSASLAANYGYTF. The DNA of the CDR3 is TGCGCCAGCAGCGCCAGCCTGGCTGCTAACTATGGCTACACCTTC. J is TRBJ1-2 and V is TRBV5-1; D remains ambiguous. CDR1 is SGHRS, CDR2 YFSETQ, per germline. V was cut by 4 bases and J by 0 bases, with 13 bases left in between. This CDR3 is built from 15 residues. The variable domain in full, with the rest retrieved from reference TRBV5-1 and TRBJ1-2, is KAGVTQTPRYLIKTRGQQVTLSCSPISGHRSVSWYQQTPGQGLQFLFEYFSETQRNKGNFPGRFSGRQFSNSRSEMNVSTLELGDSALYLCASSASLAANYGYTFGSGTRLTVV.

The rearrangement links TRBV4-3 to TRBJ1-2, with 11 bases fitting TRBD1. V dropped 1 base and J dropped 8; count of bases not matched to a gene: 9. The V gene's germline CDR1 is LGHNA and CDR2 YSLEER. The CDR3 is 16 amino acids. This CDR3 is CASSQAGTGGFLGYTF. In nucleotides, the CDR3 is TGCGCCAGCAGCCAAGCAGGGACAGGGGGGTTTCTGGGCTACACCTTC.

The gene calls are TRBV9 and TRBJ1-6; D perhaps matches TRBD1 (5 bases). CDR1 is SGDLS and CDR2 is YYNGEE in the germline V gene. The CDR3 consists of 16 residues. V shed 0 bases and J shed 6 bases, with 13 bases lying between them. The CDR3 DNA sequence: TGTGCCAGCAGCGTAGGACAGAACGCGACTAATTCACCCCTCCACTTT. Its protein is CASSVGQNATNSPLHF.

V gene TRBV3-1 (or the pseudogene TRBV3-2) combines with J gene TRBJ2-7; weak D call: TRBD2 (5 bases). Trimming took off 1 base at V and 3 bases at J, with 10 bases between the two ends. CDR1 LGHDT and CDR2 YNNKEL come from the germline V gene (reference sequence). The CDR3 length is 14 residues. CDR3 protein: CASSQAGSGYEQYF. DNA for the CDR3: TGTGCCAGCAGCCAAGCGGGAAGCGGCTACGAGCAGTACTTC.

The rearrangement links TRBV27 to TRBJ2-7; D call uncertain. CDR1 is MNHEY, CDR2 SMNVEV, per germline (reference sequence). The V end lost 5 bases, the J end lost 4 bases, and 12 bases lay between the germline ends. CDR3 size: 13 residues. The CDR3 sequence: CASSTRTGYEQYF. The CDR3 region has the DNA TGTGCCAGCAGTACCAGGACCGGGTACGAGCAGTACTTC.

The rearrangement uses TRBV12-3 or TRBV12-4 and TRBJ2-5; D may be TRBD1 or TRBD2 (5 bases each). This CDR3 comprises 13 residues. Trimming removed 8 bases from V and 5 bases from J, with 15 bases in between. The CDR3 DNA sequence: TGTGCCAGCCAGCCGGGGAACAGGGAGACCCAGTACTTC. The encoded protein is CASQPGNRETQYF.

The gene calls are TRBV15 and TRBJ2-5, with 9 positions matching TRBD1. The CDR3 is 18 amino acids. Trimming at V came to 2 bases and at J to 5 bases, leaving 15 bases not matched to a gene. CDR1 and CDR2 (germline): LNHNV, YYDKDF (reference sequence). The CDR3 nucleotides are TGTGCCACCAGCAGACCTCAAGGCGGACAGGGGAGAGGTGAGACCCAGTACTTC. Translating it yields CATSRPQGGQGRGETQYF.

The rearrangement links TRBV5-1 to TRBJ2-1; 8 bases map to TRBD1. The CDR3 has 16 residues. V gave up 0 bases and J gave up 4 bases; unmatched junction bases: 6. Germline V gene lookup returns CDR1 SGHRS and CDR2 YFSETQ. CDR3: CASSLVDRGIYNEQFF. The CDR3 DNA reads TGCGCCAGCAGCTTGGTTGACAGGGGAATATACAATGAGCAGTTCTTC.

The chain uses TRBV13 and TRBJ1-1; D is undetermined. The CDR3 loop spans 15 amino acids. Looked up from germline, CDR1 is PRHDT and CDR2 is FYEKMQ (reference sequence). V lost 5 bases to trimming and J lost 1 base, with 14 bases between them. The CDR3 loop reads CASSTTPARNTEAFF. The CDR3 DNA sequence: TGTGCCAGCAGCACCACCCCGGCAAGGAACACTGAAGCTTTCTTT.

Only one count was recorded for this clone. The V gene is TRBV19, the J gene TRBJ1-5, with 9 bases that match TRBD1. CDR1 and CDR2 from the germline V gene are LNHDA and SQIVND (reference sequence). The length of the CDR3 is 13 residues. Unmatched junction bases numbered 2, after V lost 8 bases and J lost 3 bases. The CDR3 sequence is CASGDRANQPQHF. CDR3 in DNA: TGTGCCAGTGGGGACAGGGCCAATCAGCCCCAGCATTTT.

The chain uses TRBV14 and TRBJ1-2; the D gene is possibly TRBD1 (5 bases). There are 15 residues in the CDR3. Germline V gene lookup returns CDR1 SGHDN and CDR2 FVKESK. Deletions cut 1 base from V and 4 bases from J, with 13 bases between. The CDR3 sequence is CASSQGSPGRYGYTF. The CDR3 DNA reads TGTGCCAGCAGCCAAGGCAGTCCAGGGCGCTATGGCTACACCTTC.

The chain joins TRBV27 to TRBJ2-7, with 10 bases identical to TRBD2. The CDR3 length is 15 residues. Trimming cost V 6 bases and J 0 bases; bases outside gene matches: 5. Per germline, CDR1 MNHEY and CDR2 SMNVEV (reference sequence). The CDR3 loop reads CASRWTSGSSYEQYF. CDR3 DNA sequence: TGTGCCAGCAGGTGGACTAGCGGAAGCTCCTACGAGCAGTACTTC.

The V call is TRBV28, the J call TRBJ1-1; D gene uncertain. CDR1 is MDHEN and CDR2 is SYDVKM in the germline V gene. The CDR3 covers 13 residues. The V gene lost 7 bases and the J gene lost 6 bases, with 15 bases spanning the gap. The DNA of the CDR3 is TGTGCCAGCATCCCTAAAATGGGCGCTGAAGCTTTCTTT. It yields the protein CASIPKMGAEAFF. The whole variable domain, filled in from reference TRBV28 and TRBJ1-1, reads DVKVTQSSRYLVKRTGEKVFLECVQDMDHENMFWYRQDPGLGLRLIYFSYDVKMKEKGDIPEGYSVSREKKERFSLILESASTNQTSMYLCASIPKMGAEAFFGQGTRLTVV.